This T cell receptor (beta chain) stems from a study of T cell responses to AZD1222 COVID-19 vaccine. Overall study context: Researchers grouped second doses given at about 4 or about 12 weeks into one pool. Study-level findings and limits: Variant regions that are unmutated are reportedly the target of nearly half of spike-specific TCRs.

A word on this clone: Its specificity is not known.

The protocol was immunoSEQ multiplex PCR, while the TCRdb copy is restricted to in-frame clones and leaves out a portion. The sample contains 100,000 or so clones, 88% of which appear only once. The CDR3 covers 14 residues. The V gene lost 6 bases and the J gene lost 4 bases, with 13 bases spanning the gap. Germline V CDR1 and CDR2: SGHAT, FQNNGV. This chain uses TRBV11-2 with TRBJ1-5; D might be TRBD1 (5 bases). This sample comprised peripheral blood, obtained on day 0 of AZD1222 vaccination. The receptor was isolated from an adult in good health. The CDR3, as DNA: TGTGCCAGCAGTGACAGTTCACAGAATCAGCCCCAGCATTTT. This codes for CASSDSSQNQPQHF.